Reported below is one T cell receptor (beta chain). The antigen is not known. The sample belongs to a study of shared clonotypes between healthy human individuals. Whole-study results and caveats: Read depth was anticipated to influence clonotype sharing among donors. It was observed that 5% to 6% of naive CD4 clonotypes were shared across a handful of donors.

Per the germline V gene, CDR1 is SEHNR and CDR2 is FQNEAQ (reference sequence). The length of the CDR3 is 15 residues. V lost 1 base to trimming and J lost 5 bases; unmatched junction nucleotides: 7. Here immunoSEQ multiplex PCR was the method, and the copy in TCRdb shows in-frame clones only, minus some. The sample shows over 2 million clones, 85% to 95% of them seen only once. This sequence originates from a man aged 18 to 29 in good health. Some clones in this sample may be carry-over from other donors' samples. Sequenced input: naive CD4+ T cells from PBMCs. Subset noted: CD45RA+ positively selected. This chain links TRBV7-9 with TRBJ1-1; 7 nucleotides line up with TRBD1. The CDR3 spells CASSLGQGVGTEAFF. In DNA, the CDR3 is TGTGCCAGCAGCTTAGGGCAGGGGGTAGGGACTGAAGCTTTCTTT.